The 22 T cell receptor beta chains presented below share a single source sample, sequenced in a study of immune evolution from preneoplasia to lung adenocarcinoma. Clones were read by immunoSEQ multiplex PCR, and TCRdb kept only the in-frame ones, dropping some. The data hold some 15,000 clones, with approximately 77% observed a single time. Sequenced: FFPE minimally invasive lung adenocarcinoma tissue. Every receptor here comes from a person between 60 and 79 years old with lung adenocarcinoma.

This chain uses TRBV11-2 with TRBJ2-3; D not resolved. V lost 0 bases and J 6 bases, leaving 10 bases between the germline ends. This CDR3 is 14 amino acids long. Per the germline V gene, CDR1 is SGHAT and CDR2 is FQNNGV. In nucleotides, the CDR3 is TGTGCCAGCAGCTTAGACCGATTGAAGGATACGCAGTATTTT. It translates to CASSLDRLKDTQYF.

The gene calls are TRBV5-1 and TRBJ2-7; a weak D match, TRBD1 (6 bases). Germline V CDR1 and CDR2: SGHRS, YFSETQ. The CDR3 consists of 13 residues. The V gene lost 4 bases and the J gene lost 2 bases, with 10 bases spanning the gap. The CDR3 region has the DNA TGCGCCAGCAGCGCCGGACAGACCTACGAGCAGTACTTC. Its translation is CASSAGQTYEQYF.

For the CDR3, the DNA is TGTGCCAGCAGCTCGAGAGGGATGAACTCTGGAAACACCATATATTTT. Its translation is CASSSRGMNSGNTIYF. The chain has TRBV5-4 and TRBJ1-3, with D hard to call. The V end lost 3 bases, the J end lost 0 bases, and 13 bases lay between the germline ends. This CDR3 is 16 amino acids long. Germline values: CDR1 SGHNT, CDR2 YYREEE (reference sequence).

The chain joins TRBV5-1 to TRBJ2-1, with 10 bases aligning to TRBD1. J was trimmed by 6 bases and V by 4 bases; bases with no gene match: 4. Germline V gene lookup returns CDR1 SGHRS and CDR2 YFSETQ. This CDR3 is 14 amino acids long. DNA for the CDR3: TGCGCCAGCAGCACGGGACAGGGGCTCAATGAGCAGTTCTTC. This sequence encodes CASSTGQGLNEQFF.

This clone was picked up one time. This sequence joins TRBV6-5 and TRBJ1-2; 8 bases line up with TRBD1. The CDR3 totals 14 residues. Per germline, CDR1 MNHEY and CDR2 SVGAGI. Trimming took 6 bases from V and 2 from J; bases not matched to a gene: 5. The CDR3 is CASRLQGGNYGYTF. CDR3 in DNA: TGTGCCAGCAGACTACAGGGGGGGAACTATGGCTACACCTTC.

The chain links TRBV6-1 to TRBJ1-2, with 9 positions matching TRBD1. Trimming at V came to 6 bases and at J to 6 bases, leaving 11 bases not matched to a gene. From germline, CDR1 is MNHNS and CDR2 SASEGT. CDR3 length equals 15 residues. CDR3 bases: TGTGCCAGCAGCGCGCTTTGGGACAGGGCTGATGGCTACACCTTC. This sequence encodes CASSALWDRADGYTF.

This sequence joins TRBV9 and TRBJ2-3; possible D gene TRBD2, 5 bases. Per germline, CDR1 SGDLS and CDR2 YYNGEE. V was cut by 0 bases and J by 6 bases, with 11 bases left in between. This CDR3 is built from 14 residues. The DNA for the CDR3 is TGTGCCAGCAGCGTAGTAATAGCGCGGGATACGCAGTATTTT. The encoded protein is CASSVVIARDTQYF.

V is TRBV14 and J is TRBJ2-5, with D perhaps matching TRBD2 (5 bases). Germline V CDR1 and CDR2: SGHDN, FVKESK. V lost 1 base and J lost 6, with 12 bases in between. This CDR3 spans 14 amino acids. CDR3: CASSQVVGGKTQYF. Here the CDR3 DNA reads TGTGCCAGCAGCCAAGTGGTCGGAGGAAAGACCCAGTACTTC.

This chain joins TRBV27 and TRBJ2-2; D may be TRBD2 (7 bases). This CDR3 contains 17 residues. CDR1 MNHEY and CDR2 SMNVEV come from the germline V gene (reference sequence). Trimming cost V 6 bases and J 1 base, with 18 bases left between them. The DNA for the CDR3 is TGTGCCAGCAGGCTAAAAGGGGGGGGCCTGAACACCGGGGAGCTGTTTTTT. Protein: CASRLKGGGLNTGELFF.

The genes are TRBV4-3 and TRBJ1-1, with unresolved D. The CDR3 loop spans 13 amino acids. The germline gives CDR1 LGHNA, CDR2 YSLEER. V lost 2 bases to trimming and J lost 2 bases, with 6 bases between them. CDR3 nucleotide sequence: TGCGCCAGCAGCCAAACCGGAAACACTGAAGCTTTCTTT. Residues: CASSQTGNTEAFF.

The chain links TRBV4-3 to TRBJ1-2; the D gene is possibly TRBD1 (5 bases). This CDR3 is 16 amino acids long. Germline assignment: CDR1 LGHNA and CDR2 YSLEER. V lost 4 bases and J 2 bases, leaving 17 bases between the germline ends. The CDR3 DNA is TGCGCCAGCAGCCCCGTAGGAGGGGCGCTAAACTATGGCTACACCTTC. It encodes CASSPVGGALNYGYTF.

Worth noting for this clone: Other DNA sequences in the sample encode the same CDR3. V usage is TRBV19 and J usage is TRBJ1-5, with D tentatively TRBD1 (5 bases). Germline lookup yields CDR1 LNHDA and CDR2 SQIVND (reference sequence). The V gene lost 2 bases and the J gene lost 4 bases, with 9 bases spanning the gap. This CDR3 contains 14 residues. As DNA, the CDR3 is TGTGCCAGTAGTATAACAGGATCGAATCAGCCCCAGCATTTT. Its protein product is CASSITGSNQPQHF.

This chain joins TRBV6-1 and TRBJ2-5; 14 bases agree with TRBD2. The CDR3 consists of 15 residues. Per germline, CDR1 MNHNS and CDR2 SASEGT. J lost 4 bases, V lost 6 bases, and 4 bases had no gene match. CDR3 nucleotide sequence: TGTGCCAGCAGCAGAGGACTAGCGGGAGGAGAGACCCAGTACTTC. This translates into CASSRGLAGGETQYF.

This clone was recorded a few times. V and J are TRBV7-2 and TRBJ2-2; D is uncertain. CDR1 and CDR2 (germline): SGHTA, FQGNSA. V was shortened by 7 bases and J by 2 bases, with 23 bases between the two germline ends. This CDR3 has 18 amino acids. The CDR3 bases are TGTGCCAGCACCACGGATATGTGGGCAGCGATAAACACCGGGGAGCTGTTTTTT. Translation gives CASTTDMWAAINTGELFF. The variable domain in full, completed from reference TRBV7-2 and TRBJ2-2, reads GAGVSQSPSNKVTEKGKDVELRCDPISGHTALYWYRQSLGQGLEFLIYFQGNSAPDKSGLPSDRFSAERTGGSVSTLTIQRTQQEDSAVYLCASTTDMWAAINTGELFFGEGSRLTVL.

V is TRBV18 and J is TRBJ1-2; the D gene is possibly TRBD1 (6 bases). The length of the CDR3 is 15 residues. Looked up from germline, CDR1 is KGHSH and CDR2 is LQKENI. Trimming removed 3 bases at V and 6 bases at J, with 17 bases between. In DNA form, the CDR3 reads TGTGCCAGCTCACCCCTAGACAGGCCGGGGGATGGCTACACCTTC. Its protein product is CASSPLDRPGDGYTF.

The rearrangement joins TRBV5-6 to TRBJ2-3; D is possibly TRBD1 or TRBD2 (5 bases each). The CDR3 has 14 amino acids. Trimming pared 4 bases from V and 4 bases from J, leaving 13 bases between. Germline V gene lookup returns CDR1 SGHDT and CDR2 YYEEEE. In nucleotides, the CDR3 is TGTGCCAGCAGCCCCAAGGGGAGTGCAGATACGCAGTATTTT. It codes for CASSPKGSADTQYF.

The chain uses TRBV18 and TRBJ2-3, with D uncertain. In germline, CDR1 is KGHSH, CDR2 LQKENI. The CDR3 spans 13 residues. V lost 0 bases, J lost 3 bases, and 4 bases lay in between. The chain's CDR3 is CASSPPVTDTQYF. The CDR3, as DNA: TGTGCCAGCTCACCACCGGTGACAGATACGCAGTATTTT.

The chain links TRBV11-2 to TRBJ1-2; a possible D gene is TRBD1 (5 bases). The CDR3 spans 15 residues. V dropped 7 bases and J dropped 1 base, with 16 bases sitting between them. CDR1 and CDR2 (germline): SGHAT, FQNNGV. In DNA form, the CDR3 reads TGTGCCAGCAACATACAGGACGCCTTTAACTATGGCTACACCTTC. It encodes CASNIQDAFNYGYTF.

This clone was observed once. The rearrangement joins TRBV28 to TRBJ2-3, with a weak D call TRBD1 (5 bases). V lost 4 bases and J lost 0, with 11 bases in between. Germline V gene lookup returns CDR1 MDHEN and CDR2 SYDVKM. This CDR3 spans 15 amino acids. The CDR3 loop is CASSSVQGSTDTQYF. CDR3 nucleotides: TGTGCCAGCAGTTCCGTCCAGGGCAGCACAGATACGCAGTATTTT.

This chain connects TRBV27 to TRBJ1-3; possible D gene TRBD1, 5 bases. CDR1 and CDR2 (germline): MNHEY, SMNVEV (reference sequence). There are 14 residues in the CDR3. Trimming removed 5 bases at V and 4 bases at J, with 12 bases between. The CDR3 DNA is TGTGCCAGCAGTCTCGGACGGACAGGAAACACCATATATTTT. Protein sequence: CASSLGRTGNTIYF.

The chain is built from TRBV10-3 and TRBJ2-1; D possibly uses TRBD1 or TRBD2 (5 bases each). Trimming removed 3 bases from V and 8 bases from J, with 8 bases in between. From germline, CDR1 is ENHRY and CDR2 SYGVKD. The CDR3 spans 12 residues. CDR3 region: CAISDRGDEQFF. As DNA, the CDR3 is TGTGCCATCAGTGACCGAGGGGATGAGCAGTTCTTC.

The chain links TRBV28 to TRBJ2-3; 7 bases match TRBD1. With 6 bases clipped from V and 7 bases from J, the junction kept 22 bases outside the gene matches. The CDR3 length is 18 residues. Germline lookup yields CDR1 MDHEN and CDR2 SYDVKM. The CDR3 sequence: CASSGKGPPGQTTNTQYF. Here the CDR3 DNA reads TGTGCCAGCAGCGGTAAGGGTCCACCGGGACAGACGACAAATACGCAGTATTTT.